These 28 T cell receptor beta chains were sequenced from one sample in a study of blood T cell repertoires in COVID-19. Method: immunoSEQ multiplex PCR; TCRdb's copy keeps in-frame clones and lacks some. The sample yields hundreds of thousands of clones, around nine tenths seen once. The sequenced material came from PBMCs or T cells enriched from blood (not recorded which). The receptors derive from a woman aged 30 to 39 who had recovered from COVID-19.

The CDR3: CASSQLAAGSPLHF. The CDR3, as DNA: TGTGCCAGCAGTCAATTGGCGGCAGGGTCACCCCTCCACTTT. The V gene is TRBV7-2, the J gene TRBJ1-6; TRBD1 is a possible D gene (5 bases). There are 14 residues in the CDR3. Germline CDR1 SGHTA, CDR2 FQGNSA. The V and J ends lost 6 bases and 10 bases respectively, with 16 bases between them.

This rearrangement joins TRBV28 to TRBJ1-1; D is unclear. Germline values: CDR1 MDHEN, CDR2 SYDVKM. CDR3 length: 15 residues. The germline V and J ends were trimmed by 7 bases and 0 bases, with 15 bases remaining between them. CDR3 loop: CASTSGANMNTEAFF. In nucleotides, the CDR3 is TGTGCCAGCACCTCTGGAGCGAACATGAACACTGAAGCTTTCTTT.

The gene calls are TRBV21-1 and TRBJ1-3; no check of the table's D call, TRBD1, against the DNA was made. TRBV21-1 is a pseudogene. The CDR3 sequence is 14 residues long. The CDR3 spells CASRRGHSGNTIYF. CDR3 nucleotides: TGTGCCAGCCGCCGAGGACACTCTGGAAACACCATATATTTT.

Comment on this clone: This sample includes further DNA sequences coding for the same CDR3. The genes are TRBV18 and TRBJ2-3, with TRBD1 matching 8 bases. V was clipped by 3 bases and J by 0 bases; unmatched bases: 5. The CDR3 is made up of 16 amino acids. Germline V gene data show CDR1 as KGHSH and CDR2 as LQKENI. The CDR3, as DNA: TGTGCCAGCTCACCCGGGACAGGCTTTAGCACAGATACGCAGTATTTT. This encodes CASSPGTGFSTDTQYF. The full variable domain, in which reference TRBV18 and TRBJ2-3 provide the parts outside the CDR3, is NAGVMQNPRHLVRRRGQEARLRCSPMKGHSHVYWYRQLPEEGLKFMVYLQKENIIDESGMPKERFSAEFPKEGPSILRIQQVVRGDSAAYFCASSPGTGFSTDTQYFGPGTRLTVL.

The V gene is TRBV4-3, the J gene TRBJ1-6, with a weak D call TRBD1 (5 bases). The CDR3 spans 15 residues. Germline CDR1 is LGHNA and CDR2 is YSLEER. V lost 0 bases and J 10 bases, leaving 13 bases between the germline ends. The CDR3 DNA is TGCGCCAGCAGCCAAGATTTCGGCCCAGGGTCACCCCTCCACTTT. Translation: CASSQDFGPGSPLHF.

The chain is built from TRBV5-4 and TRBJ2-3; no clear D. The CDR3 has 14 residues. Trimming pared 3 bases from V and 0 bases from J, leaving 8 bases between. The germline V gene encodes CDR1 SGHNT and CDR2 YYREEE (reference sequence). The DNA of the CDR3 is TGTGCCAGCAGCTATGTATCTAGCACAGATACGCAGTATTTT. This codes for CASSYVSSTDTQYF.

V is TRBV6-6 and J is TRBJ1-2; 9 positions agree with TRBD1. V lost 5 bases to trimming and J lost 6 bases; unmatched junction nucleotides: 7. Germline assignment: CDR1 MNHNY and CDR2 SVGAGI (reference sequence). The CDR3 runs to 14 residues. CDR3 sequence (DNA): TGTGCCAGCAGTCCCGGGACAGGGATCGATGGCTACACCTTC. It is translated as CASSPGTGIDGYTF.

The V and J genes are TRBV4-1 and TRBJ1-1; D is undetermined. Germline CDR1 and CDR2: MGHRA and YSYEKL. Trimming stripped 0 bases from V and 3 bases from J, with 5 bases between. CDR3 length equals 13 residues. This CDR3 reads CASSQDRDTEAFF. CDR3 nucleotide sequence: TGCGCCAGCAGCCAAGATCGGGACACTGAAGCTTTCTTT.

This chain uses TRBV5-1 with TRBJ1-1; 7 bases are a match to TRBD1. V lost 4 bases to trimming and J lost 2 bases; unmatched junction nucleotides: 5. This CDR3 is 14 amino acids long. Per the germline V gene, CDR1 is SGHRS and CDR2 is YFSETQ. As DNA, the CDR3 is TGCGCCAGCAGCGGCCGGGACAGAAACACTGAAGCTTTCTTT. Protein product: CASSGRDRNTEAFF.

Here the CDR3 DNA reads TGTGCCAGCTCACCCCGGACAGGGAGTACTAATGAAAAACTGTTTTTT. This gives the protein CASSPRTGSTNEKLFF. This chain connects TRBV18 to TRBJ1-4; TRBD1 matches 8 bases. This CDR3 contains 16 residues. Germline V gene lookup returns CDR1 KGHSH and CDR2 LQKENI. The V gene end was trimmed by 3 bases and the J gene end by 2 bases; junction bases not matched to a gene: 5. Combining the CDR3 with reference TRBV18 and TRBJ1-4 gives the whole variable domain NAGVMQNPRHLVRRRGQEARLRCSPMKGHSHVYWYRQLPEEGLKFMVYLQKENIIDESGMPKERFSAEFPKEGPSILRIQQVVRGDSAAYFCASSPRTGSTNEKLFFGSGTQLSVL.

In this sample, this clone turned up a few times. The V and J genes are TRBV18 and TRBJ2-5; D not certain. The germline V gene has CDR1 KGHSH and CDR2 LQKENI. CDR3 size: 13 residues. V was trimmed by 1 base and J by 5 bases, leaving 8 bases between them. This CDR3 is CASSPRSGETQYF. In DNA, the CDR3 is TGTGCCAGCTCACCACGGAGTGGGGAGACCCAGTACTTC.

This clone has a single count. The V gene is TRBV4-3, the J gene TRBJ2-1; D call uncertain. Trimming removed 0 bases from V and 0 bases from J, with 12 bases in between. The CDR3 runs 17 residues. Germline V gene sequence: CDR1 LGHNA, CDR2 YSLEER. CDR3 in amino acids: CASSQDRSVGSYNEQFF. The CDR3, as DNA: TGCGCCAGCAGCCAAGACAGGTCGGTGGGCTCCTACAATGAGCAGTTCTTC.

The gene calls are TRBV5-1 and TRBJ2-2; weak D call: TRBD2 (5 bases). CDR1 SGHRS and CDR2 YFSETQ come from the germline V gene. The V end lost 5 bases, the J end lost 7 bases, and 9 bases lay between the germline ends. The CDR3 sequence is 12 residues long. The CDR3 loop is CASSGSHGELFF. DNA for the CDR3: TGCGCCAGCAGTGGGAGCCACGGGGAGCTGTTTTTT.

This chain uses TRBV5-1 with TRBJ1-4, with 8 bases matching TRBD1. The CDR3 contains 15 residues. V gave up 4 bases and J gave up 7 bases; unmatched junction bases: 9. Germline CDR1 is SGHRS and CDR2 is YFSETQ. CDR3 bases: TGCGCCAGCAGCCCACGGACAGGGCGCGGTGAAAAACTGTTTTTT. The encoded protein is CASSPRTGRGEKLFF.

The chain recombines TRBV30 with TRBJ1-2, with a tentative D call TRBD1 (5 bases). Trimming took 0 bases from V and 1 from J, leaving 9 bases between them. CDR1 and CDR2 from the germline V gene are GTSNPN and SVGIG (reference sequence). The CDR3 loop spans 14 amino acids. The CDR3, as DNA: TGTGCCTGGAGTGTAGGGGTCTATAACTATGGCTACACCTTC. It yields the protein CAWSVGVYNYGYTF.

As DNA, the CDR3 is TGTGCCACCCGGAAGGGGGTATACAATGAGCAGTTCTTC. This codes for CATRKGVYNEQFF. The V gene is TRBV27, the J gene TRBJ2-1; a possible D gene is TRBD1 (6 bases). Germline V gene data show CDR1 as MNHEY and CDR2 as SMNVEV (reference sequence). CDR3 size: 13 residues. Trimming took off 10 bases at V and 4 bases at J, with 14 bases between the two ends.

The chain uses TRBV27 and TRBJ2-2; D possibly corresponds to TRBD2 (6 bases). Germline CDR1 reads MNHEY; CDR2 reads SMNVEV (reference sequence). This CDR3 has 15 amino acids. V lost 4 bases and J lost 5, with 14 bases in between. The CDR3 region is CASSWTTLRTGELFF. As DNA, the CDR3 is TGTGCCAGCAGTTGGACTACACTAAGGACCGGGGAGCTGTTTTTT.

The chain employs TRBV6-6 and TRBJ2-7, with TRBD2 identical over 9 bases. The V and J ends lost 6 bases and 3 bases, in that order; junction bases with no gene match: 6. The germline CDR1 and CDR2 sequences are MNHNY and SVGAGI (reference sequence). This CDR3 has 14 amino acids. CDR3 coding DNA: TGTGCCAGCAGCAGACTAGCGGTAAGCTACGAGCAGTACTTC. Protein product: CASSRLAVSYEQYF.

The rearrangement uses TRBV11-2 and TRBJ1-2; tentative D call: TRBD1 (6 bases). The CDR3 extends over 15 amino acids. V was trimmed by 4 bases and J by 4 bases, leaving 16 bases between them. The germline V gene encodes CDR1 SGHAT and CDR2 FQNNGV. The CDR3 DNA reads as TGTGCCAGCAGCTCAAATTACAGGGCTCCCTATGGCTACACCTTC. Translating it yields CASSSNYRAPYGYTF.

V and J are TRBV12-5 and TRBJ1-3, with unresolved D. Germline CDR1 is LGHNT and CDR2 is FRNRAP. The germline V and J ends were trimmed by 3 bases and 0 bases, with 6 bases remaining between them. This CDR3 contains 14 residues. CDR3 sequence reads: CASGLGSSGNTIYF. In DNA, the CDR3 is TGTGCTAGTGGTTTAGGGAGCTCTGGAAACACCATATATTTT.

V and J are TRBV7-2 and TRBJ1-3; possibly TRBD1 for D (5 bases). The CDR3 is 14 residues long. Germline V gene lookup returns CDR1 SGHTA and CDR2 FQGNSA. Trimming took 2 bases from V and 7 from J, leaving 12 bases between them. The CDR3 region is CASSLPPQGNTIYF. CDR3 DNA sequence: TGTGCCAGCAGCTTACCCCCGCAGGGTAACACCATATATTTT.

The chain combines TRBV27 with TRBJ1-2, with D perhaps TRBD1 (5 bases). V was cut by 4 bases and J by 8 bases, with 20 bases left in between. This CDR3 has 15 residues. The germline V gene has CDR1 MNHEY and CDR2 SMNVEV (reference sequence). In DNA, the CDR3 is TGTGCCAGCAGTTGGGCGGGGGTATCCTCTTGGGGCTACACCTTC. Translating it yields CASSWAGVSSWGYTF.

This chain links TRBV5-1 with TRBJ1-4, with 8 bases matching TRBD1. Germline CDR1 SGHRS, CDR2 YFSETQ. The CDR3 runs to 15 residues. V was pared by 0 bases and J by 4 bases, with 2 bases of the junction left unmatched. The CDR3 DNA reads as TGCGCCAGCAGCTTGGGAACAGGGGGTAATGAAAAACTGTTTTTT. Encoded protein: CASSLGTGGNEKLFF.

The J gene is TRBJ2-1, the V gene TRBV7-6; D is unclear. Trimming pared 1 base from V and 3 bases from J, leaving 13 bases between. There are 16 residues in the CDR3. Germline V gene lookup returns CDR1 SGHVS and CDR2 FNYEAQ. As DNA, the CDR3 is TGTGCCAGCAGCTTAGGAGGAGAAACACACTACAATGAGCAGTTCTTC. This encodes CASSLGGETHYNEQFF. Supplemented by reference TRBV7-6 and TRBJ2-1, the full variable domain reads GAGVSQSPRYKVTKRGQDVALRCDPISGHVSLYWYRQALGQGPEFLTYFNYEAQQDKSGLPNDRFSAERPEGSISTLTIQRTEQRDSAMYRCASSLGGETHYNEQFFGPGTRLTVL.

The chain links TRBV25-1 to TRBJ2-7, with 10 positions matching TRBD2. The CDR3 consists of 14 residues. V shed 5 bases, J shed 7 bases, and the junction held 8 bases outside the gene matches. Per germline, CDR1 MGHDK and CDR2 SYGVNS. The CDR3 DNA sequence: TGTGCCAGCAGTAATAGCGGGAGGAGAGGAGAGCAGTACTTC. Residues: CASSNSGRRGEQYF.

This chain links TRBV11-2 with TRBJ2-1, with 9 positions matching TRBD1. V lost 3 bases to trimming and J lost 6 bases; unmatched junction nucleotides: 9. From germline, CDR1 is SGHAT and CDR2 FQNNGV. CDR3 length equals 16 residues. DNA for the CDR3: TGTGCCAGCAGCTTGCTCCGGGACAGGGAGGGCAATGAGCAGTTCTTC. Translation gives CASSLLRDREGNEQFF.

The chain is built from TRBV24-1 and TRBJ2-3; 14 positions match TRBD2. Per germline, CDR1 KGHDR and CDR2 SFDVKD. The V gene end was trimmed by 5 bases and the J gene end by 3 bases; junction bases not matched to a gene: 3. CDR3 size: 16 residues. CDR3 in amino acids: CATSGGLAGVTDTQYF. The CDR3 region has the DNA TGTGCCACCAGTGGGGGACTAGCGGGAGTAACAGATACGCAGTATTTT.

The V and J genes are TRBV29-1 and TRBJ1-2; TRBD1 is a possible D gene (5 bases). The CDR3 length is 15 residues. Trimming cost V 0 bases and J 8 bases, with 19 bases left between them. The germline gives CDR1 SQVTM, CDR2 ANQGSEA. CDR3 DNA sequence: TGCAGCGTTGAAGAGGTTGGAGGGGCGGTAGGCGGCTACACCTTC. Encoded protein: CSVEEVGGAVGGYTF.